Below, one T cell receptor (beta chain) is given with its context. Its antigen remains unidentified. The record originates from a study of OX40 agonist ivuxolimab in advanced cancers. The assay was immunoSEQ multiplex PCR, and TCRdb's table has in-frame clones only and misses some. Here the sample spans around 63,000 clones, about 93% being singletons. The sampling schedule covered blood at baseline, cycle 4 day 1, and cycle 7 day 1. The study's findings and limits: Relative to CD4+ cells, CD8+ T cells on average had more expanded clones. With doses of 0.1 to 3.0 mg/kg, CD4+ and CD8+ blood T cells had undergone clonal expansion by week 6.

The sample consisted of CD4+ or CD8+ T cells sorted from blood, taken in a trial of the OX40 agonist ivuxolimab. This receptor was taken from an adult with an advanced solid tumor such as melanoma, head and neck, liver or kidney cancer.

In DNA form, the CDR3 reads TGTGCCAGCAGTTATGGACAGGCAGTCTCCTACGAGCAGTACTTC. Amino acids: CASSYGQAVSYEQYF. The chain couples TRBV5-5 to TRBJ2-7; 7 nucleotides align to TRBD1. The V and J ends lost 5 bases and 0 bases, in that order; junction bases with no gene match: 8. CDR1 and CDR2 (germline): SGHKS, YYEKEE (reference sequence). This CDR3 has 15 amino acids.